This T cell receptor (beta chain) is from a study of human T cells and chemical hapten exposure. Study background: Patients additionally received therapeutic doses of diphenylcyclopropenone on the scalp once a week, and this continued throughout the roughly 25-week study.

Overall study results and limits: The donors suffered from alopecia, so their immune response may not match that of healthy people.

This clonotype was counted between two and nine times. Its antigen is undetermined. Germline CDR1 reads SNHLY; CDR2 reads FYNNEI. The J segment lost 3 bases and the V segment lost 7 bases, leaving 11 bases of the junction unmatched. The length of the CDR3 is 15 residues. Time point reported: patch test 1, 2 weeks after DPC sensitization. Treatment: therapeutic diphenylcyclopropenone sensitization with weekly scalp DPC. The library tagged individual cDNA molecules with unique molecular identifiers. TCRdb called the RACE reads again in MiXCR, with one record for every CDR3 protein. The sample shows 180,000 or so distinct CDR3 sequences, roughly 14% of them seen only once.

This receptor was obtained from a woman in her thirties with alopecia areata. Some clones in this sample may be carry-over from other donors' samples. Material: whole blood, obtained in connection with sensitization to the hapten diphenylcyclopropenone (DPC). This chain connects TRBV2 to TRBJ1-1; 7 nucleotides match TRBD1. The CDR3 loop is CASTAQTGRDTEAFF. CDR3 DNA: TGTGCCAGCACCGCCCAGACAGGGAGGGACACTGAAGCTTTCTTT.